Listed below are T cell receptor beta chains from one sample, sequenced in a study of CD4 T cells in relation to SARS-CoV-2 and coronaviruses. These TCRs' antigens remain unknown. Sequencing was performed with immunoSEQ multiplex PCR; in TCRdb, only in-frame clones are kept and a portion is missing. Among over 20,000 clones listed, about 81% were seen once. The sequencing input was CD4+ T cells from PBMCs, cultured in vitro. The receptors here all came from a human donor in good health. Both conserved end residues are part of each CDR3. The order of the fields is clone size, D gene, V gene, J gene, CDR3 protein, CDR3 DNA. The D gene is left open where the match is weak. Not all rows give a size; the values are once, few, many and, for expanded clones, a class.

>once|.|TRBV7-9|TRBJ2-7
CASSTTEGQYF
TGTGCCAGCAGCACAACAGAGGGGCAGTACTTC
>few|TRBD1|TRBV19|TRBJ2-3
CASRDRASTDTQYF
TGTGCCAGCCGGGACAGGGCTAGCACAGATACGCAGTATTTT
>few|.|TRBV28|TRBJ1-2
CASTNRGAFILNGYTF
TGTGCCAGCACAAATCGGGGGGCTTTCATCTTAAATGGCTACACCTTC
>.|TRBD1|TRBV6-2/TRBV6-3|TRBJ2-4
CASSYSRGTGGNIQYF
TGTGCCAGCAGTTACTCCCGTGGGACAGGGGGAAACATTCAGTACTTC
>.|.|TRBV7-2|TRBJ2-7
CASSLPTGVYEQYF
TGTGCCAGCAGCCTCCCGACCGGGGTCTACGAGCAGTACTTC
>few|.|TRBV7-2|TRBJ1-3
CASRAVENFGNTIYF
TGTGCCAGCAGGGCGGTGGAGAATTTTGGAAACACCATATATTTT
>.|TRBD1|TRBV7-2|TRBJ2-7
CASSLRTGGFPPYEQYF
TGTGCCAGCAGCCTTCGGACAGGGGGTTTTCCCCCCTACGAGCAGTACTTC
>.|TRBD1|TRBV6-5|TRBJ1-5
CASSRQGYNQPQHF
TGTGCCAGCAGCCGACAGGGGTACAATCAGCCCCAGCATTTT
>.|.|TRBV7-3|TRBJ1-1
CASSLTRQAENTEAFF
TGTGCCAGCAGCTTAACAAGGCAGGCCGAGAACACTGAAGCTTTCTTT
>once|.|TRBV5-1|TRBJ2-5
CASSLTGSPPETQYF
TGCGCCAGCAGCTTGACAGGGTCCCCCCCAGAGACCCAGTACTTC
>.|TRBD2|TRBV18|TRBJ2-5
CASSPQTSGGYQETQYF
TGTGCCAGCTCACCTCAGACTAGCGGAGGGTACCAAGAGACCCAGTACTTC
>.|TRBD1|TRBV7-8|TRBJ2-1
CASNPGQGYNEQFF
TGTGCCAGCAACCCGGGACAGGGCTACAATGAGCAGTTCTTC
>few|.|TRBV6-5|TRBJ1-6
CASSYRGANSPLHF
TGTGCCAGCAGTTATAGGGGGGCTAATTCACCCCTCCACTTT
>.|.|TRBV29-1|TRBJ2-5
CSVGQNQETQYF
TGCAGCGTCGGACAGAACCAAGAGACCCAGTACTTC
>.|TRBD1|TRBV3-1/TRBV3-2|TRBJ1-1
CASSQAQTGDRAEAFF
TGTGCCAGCAGCCAAGCCCAGACAGGGGATAGGGCTGAAGCTTTCTTT
>.|.|TRBV2|TRBJ1-5
CASMSGAEGNQPQHF
TGTGCCAGCATGTCCGGGGCGGAAGGCAATCAGCCCCAGCATTTT
>few|.|TRBV5-1|TRBJ1-5
CASSVDTNQPQHF
TGCGCCAGCAGCGTGGACACAAATCAGCCCCAGCATTTT
>.|.|TRBV28|TRBJ2-7
CASVDVGRLSEQYF
TGTGCCAGCGTAGACGTGGGGCGACTGAGCGAGCAGTACTTC
>.|.|TRBV12-2|TRBJ2-7
CASRLDRGPYEQYF
TGTGCAAGTCGCCTAGACAGGGGGCCCTACGAGCAGTACTTC
>.|.|TRBV11-2|TRBJ1-4
CASSYTPSGFEEKLFF
TGTGCCAGCAGCTACACGCCGTCAGGTTTTGAGGAAAAACTGTTTTTT
>.|TRBD2|TRBV27|TRBJ2-1
CASQTSGASYNEQFF
TGTGCCAGCCAAACTAGCGGAGCATCCTACAATGAGCAGTTCTTC
>.|TRBD1|TRBV7-2|TRBJ2-7
CASSLARAGGFYEQYF
TGTGCCAGCAGCTTAGCCAGGGCAGGGGGCTTCTACGAGCAGTACTTC
>.|.|TRBV12-3/TRBV12-4|TRBJ1-2
CASSDRLVSYTF
TGTGCCAGCAGTGATCGGTTGGTTTCCTACACCTTC
>.|.|TRBV5-6|TRBJ1-1
CASSKGILRGTEAFF
TGTGCCAGTTCTAAGGGGATCTTAAGGGGCACTGAAGCTTTCTTT
>few|TRBD1|TRBV27|TRBJ1-5
CASSLRTGAFQPQHF
TGTGCCAGCAGTTTACGGACAGGCGCTTTCCAGCCCCAGCATTTT
>.|.|TRBV7-8|TRBJ1-4
CASSLRGFGEKLFF
TGTGCCAGCAGCTTAAGGGGGTTTGGTGAAAAACTGTTTTTT
>once|.|TRBV5-1|TRBJ2-3
CASGAGGTDTQYF
TGCGCCAGCGGGGCCGGGGGCACAGATACGCAGTATTTT